The clone carrying this T cell receptor (beta chain) has more than one count but fewer than ten. The antigen is not known. The CDR3 is 16 residues long. Germline assignment: CDR1 SGHNT and CDR2 YENEEA. The germline V and J ends were trimmed by 5 bases and 5 bases, with 18 bases remaining between them. TCRdb reprocessed the 5' RACE reads with MiXCR, giving one entry per CDR3 protein. The repertoire holds under 550,000 distinct CDR3 sequences, roughly 17% seen once, with roughly a fifth in the top ten. This entry comes from a study of T-cell memory formation after mild COVID-19. The study's findings and limits: Researchers found some responding clones in pre-infection memory, a sign that cross-reactive memory joined.

Sequenced sample: PBMCs or a T cell subset sorted from them (not recorded which). This chain uses TRBV11-3 with TRBJ2-2; D perhaps matches TRBD1 (5 bases). The TCR originated in a man aged 18 to 29 who had mild COVID-19 (a few samples of this study predate the infection). Cell type and time point are not known. CDR3 in amino acids: CASSPGGAPGTGELFF. The CDR3 nucleotides read TGTGCCAGCAGCCCCGGTGGGGCCCCGGGTACCGGGGAGCTGTTTTTT.